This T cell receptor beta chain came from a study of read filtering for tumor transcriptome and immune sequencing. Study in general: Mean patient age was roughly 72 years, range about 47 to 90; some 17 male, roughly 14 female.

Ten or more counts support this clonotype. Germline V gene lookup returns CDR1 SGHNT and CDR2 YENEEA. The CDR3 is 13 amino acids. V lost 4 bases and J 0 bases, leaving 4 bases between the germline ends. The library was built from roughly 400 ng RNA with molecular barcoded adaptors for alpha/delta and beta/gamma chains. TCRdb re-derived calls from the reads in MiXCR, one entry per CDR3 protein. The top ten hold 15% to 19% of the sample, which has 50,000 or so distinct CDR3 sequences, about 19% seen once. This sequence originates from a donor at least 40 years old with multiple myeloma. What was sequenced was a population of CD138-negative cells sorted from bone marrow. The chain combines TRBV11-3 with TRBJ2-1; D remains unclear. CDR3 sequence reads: CASSSSSYNEQFF. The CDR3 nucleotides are TGTGCCAGCAGCTCGAGCTCCTACAATGAGCAGTTCTTC.